This T cell receptor beta chain was captured in a study of PD-L1 blockade in urothelial cancer. In the study overall: Blood was subjected to analysis at 3 weeks (second dose) and 6 weeks following treatment start. Counts from blood samples showed a median of roughly 150,000 T cells.

Data came from immunoSEQ multiplex PCR; TCRdb stores just in-frame clones and leaves some out. The repertoire holds 48,000 or so clones, with more than 75% as singletons. In the case of this clone: Its antigen is not identified.

Study findings and constraints: Durable benefit accompanied greater 3-week expansion of tumor-associated blood clones.

The CDR3 extends over 17 amino acids. Time point in this sample: peripheral blood 6 weeks after treatment start. The source was PBMCs, collected around atezolizumab (anti-PD-L1) treatment. This receptor was identified in a man aged 55 to 70 with urothelial cancer. V usage is TRBV12-2 and J usage is TRBJ2-6; no DNA check was done on the table's D call, TRBD1. TRBV12-2 is tagged as a pseudogene. CDR3 coding DNA: TGTGCAAGTCGCTTGGTGTTCACACAAAGTCGGGCCAACGTCCTGACTTTC. This sequence encodes CASRLVFTQSRANVLTF.